Below, 5 T cell receptor beta chains from the same sample are listed, as sequenced in a study of CD8+CD57+ T cells in acquired aplastic anemia (dated by TCRdb to the late 2010s). Sequencer: Illumina HiSeq 2000. TCR beta VDJ combination and CDR3 sequence profiling used genomic DNA as the template. The raw public reads went through TCRdb reprocessing: fastp at Q25, MiXCR clone calling, in-frame beta chains kept. Rows merge per CDR3 protein into single entries with the most common DNA and genes. The sample includes over 150,000 distinct CDR3 sequences, with less than 50% observed a single time. Roughly 13% of the sample is in the top ten clones. Flow cytometry had shown CD8+CD57+ cell expansion in the patients selected for sequencing. Sequenced material: sorted CD4+, CD8+, or CD8+CD57+ T cells (not recorded which) from PBMCs. The receptors here all came from a human donor with aplastic anemia.

This rearrangement joins TRBV7-2 to TRBJ2-2; 7 bases map to TRBD1. Germline CDR1 reads SGHTA; CDR2 reads FQGNSA. CDR3 length: 15 residues. V shed 7 bases, J shed 3 bases, and the junction held 8 bases outside the gene matches. The CDR3 bases are TGTGCCAGCATCACCAGGGACAGAGACACCGGGGAGCTGTTTTTT. Protein sequence: CASITRDRDTGELFF. Combining the CDR3 with reference TRBV7-2 and TRBJ2-2 gives the whole variable domain GAGVSQSPSNKVTEKGKDVELRCDPISGHTALYWYRQSLGQGLEFLIYFQGNSAPDKSGLPSDRFSAERTGGSVSTLTIQRTQQEDSAVYLCASITRDRDTGELFFGEGSRLTVL.

For this clonotype: An end of the junction does not agree with germline; a read error may underlie this. The rearrangement joins TRBV7-7 to TRBJ1-6, with a possible D match to TRBD1 (5 bases). The CDR3 runs to 15 residues. The germline V gene has CDR1 SSHAT and CDR2 FNYEAQ (reference sequence). The CDR3 nucleotides read TGTGCTAGCAGTCATGGGGGCTCCTATAATTCACCCCTCCACTTT. It yields the protein CASSHGGSYNSPLHF. The full variable domain, completed using reference TRBV7-7 and TRBJ1-6, is GAGVSQSPRYKVTKRGQDVTLRCDPISSHATLYWYQQALGQGPEFLTYFNYEAQPDKSGLPSDRFSAERPEGSISTLTIQRTEQRDSAMYRCASSHGGSYNSPLHFGNGTRLTVT.

The chain carries TRBV9 and TRBJ2-7; D is perhaps TRBD1 (6 bases). CDR1 and CDR2 (germline): SGDLS, YYNGEE. This CDR3 spans 14 amino acids. Between the trimmed V and J ends, which lost 4 bases and 0 bases, there was a span of 11 bases. CDR3 bases: TGTGCCAGCAGCCCGGACAGTTTCTCCTACGAGCAGTACTTC. Its translation: CASSPDSFSYEQYF.

V gene TRBV18 combines with J gene TRBJ1-5, with D unclear. V dropped 3 bases and J dropped 7 bases, with 10 bases sitting between them. Germline V gene lookup returns CDR1 KGHSH and CDR2 LQKENI. The CDR3 length is 13 residues. The CDR3 bases are TGTGCCAGCTCACCCGGGGAGAGACAGCCCCAGCATTTT. Protein: CASSPGERQPQHF.

This clonotype appeared many times. The gene calls are TRBV12-3 or TRBV12-4 and TRBJ1-6, with D perhaps matching TRBD1 (5 bases). Deletions cut 6 bases from V and 10 bases from J, with 16 bases between. This CDR3 has 14 amino acids. In nucleotides, the CDR3 is TGTGCCAGCAGCCGGCTGGACGGGGGATCACCCCTCCACTTT. Its translation is CASSRLDGGSPLHF.